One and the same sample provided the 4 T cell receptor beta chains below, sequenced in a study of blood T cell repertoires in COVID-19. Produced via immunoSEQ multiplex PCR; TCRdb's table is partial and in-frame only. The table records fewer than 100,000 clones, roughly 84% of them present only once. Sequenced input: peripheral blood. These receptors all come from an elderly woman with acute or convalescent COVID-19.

The CDR3 nucleotides read TGCGCCAGCAGCCAAGACATATCGGGGGGGCAAGGAGCTTTCTTT. It is translated as CASSQDISGGQGAFF. This chain links TRBV4-3 with TRBJ1-1; maybe TRBD1 (6 bases). V was cut by 0 bases and J by 10 bases, with 18 bases left in between. This CDR3 is built from 15 residues. Germline loops: CDR1 LGHNA, CDR2 YSLEER.

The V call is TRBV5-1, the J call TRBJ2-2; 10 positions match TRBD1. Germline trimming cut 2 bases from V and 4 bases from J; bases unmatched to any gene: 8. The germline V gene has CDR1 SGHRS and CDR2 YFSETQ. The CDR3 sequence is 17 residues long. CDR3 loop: CASSFAGTGAGTGELFF. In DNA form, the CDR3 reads TGCGCCAGCAGCTTCGCCGGGACAGGGGCGGGCACCGGGGAGCTGTTTTTT.

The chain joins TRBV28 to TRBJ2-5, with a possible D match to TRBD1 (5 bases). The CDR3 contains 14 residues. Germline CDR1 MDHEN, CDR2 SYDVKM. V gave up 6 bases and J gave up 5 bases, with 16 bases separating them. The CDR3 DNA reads TGTGCCAGCAGCCTAGGACAATATGGGGAGACCCAGTACTTC. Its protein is CASSLGQYGETQYF.

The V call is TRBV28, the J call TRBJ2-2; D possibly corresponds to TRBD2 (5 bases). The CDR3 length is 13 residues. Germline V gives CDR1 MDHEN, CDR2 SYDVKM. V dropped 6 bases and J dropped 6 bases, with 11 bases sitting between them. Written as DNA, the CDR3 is TGTGCCAGCAGCCCCGGCGGGTCCGGGGAGCTGTTTTTT. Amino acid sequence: CASSPGGSGELFF.